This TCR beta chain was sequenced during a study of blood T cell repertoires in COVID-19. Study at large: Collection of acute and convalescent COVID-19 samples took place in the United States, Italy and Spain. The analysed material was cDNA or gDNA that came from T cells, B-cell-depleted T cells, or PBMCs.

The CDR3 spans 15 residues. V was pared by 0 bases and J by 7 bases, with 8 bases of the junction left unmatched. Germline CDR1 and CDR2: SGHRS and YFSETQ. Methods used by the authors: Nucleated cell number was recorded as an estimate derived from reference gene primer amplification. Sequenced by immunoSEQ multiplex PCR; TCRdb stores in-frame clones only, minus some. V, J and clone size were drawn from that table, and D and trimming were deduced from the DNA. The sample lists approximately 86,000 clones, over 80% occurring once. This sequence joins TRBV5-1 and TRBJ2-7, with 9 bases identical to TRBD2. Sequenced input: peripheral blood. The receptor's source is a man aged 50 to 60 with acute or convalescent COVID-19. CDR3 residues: CASSLVAGGPWEQYF. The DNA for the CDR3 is TGCGCCAGCAGCTTGGTGGCGGGAGGGCCGTGGGAGCAGTACTTC.